This T cell receptor beta chain was observed in a study of blood T cell repertoires in COVID-19. Study-wide context: From the United States, Italy and Spain came samples of acute and convalescent COVID-19.

Libraries were prepared by immunoSEQ multiplex PCR; TCRdb keeps only in-frame clonotypes and omits some of them. The sample has fewer than 200,000 clones, about four fifths seen once; the top ten hold approximately 6.9%. CDR1 LNHDA and CDR2 SQIVND come from the germline V gene (reference sequence). The CDR3 covers 17 residues. The junction had 8 bases not matched to a gene; V was cut back by 0 bases and J by 3 bases. This receptor was obtained from a man in his sixties with acute or convalescent COVID-19. Sequencing was done on a sample of peripheral blood. The chain employs TRBV19 and TRBJ1-2; 9 bases match TRBD1. The CDR3 DNA reads TGTGCCAGTAGTATAGACTCGACAGGGGGTTTGTACTATGGCTACACCTTC. This translates into CASSIDSTGGLYYGYTF.